The source of this T cell receptor beta chain is a study of T cells in Graves' hyperthyroidism and ophthalmopathy. RNA transcripts served as the template for amplifying TCR beta CDR3 regions. Carried out on the TCR CDR3, a first-round RT-PCR used the HTBI primer set. From the multiplex PCR reads, TCRdb called clonotypes with MiXCR, one entry per CDR3 protein. The table has hundreds of thousands of distinct CDR3 sequences, more than 30% seen once. To note about this clonotype: This may arise from a read error, as a much more abundant clone is one base away.

Input material: blood. The receptor was derived from a man between 18 and 29 years old with Graves' hyperthyroidism.

This chain's CDR3 is CVSSIGQDYEQYF. CDR3 sequence (DNA): TGTGTCAGTAGTATCGGACAGGACTACGAGCAGTACTTC. The rearrangement links TRBV19 to TRBJ2-7; TRBD1 agrees at 7 bases. Germline V gene sequence: CDR1 LNHDA, CDR2 SQIVND (reference sequence). The CDR3 is 13 amino acids.